The clone carrying this T cell receptor beta chain was detected only a few times. Antigen unknown. Primers used in a second PCR of roughly 6 to 11 cycles were a sample-barcoded 5' primer and a J-beta primer mix. MiXCR was run by TCRdb on the 5' RACE reads, yielding one entry per CDR3 protein. The sample contains roughly 800,000 distinct CDR3 sequences, about 62% of which appear only once. The sample is drawn from a study of blood T cells in healthy people across ages. Study-level background: About one barcoded beta molecule per two T cells came from capture by template switching.

Isolating PBMCs gave at least 6 million of these cells per sample. Per sample, extraction of total RNA gave at least 5.5 micrograms in every case. Study-level findings and limits: More naive CD4+ cells and higher diversity were found in long-lived than in aged donors.

The CDR3 contains 12 residues. V dropped 6 bases and J dropped 4; count of bases not matched to a gene: 3. CDR1 and CDR2 (germline): MNHEY, SVGEGT. The genes are TRBV6-2 or TRBV6-3 and TRBJ2-7; 7 nucleotides agree with TRBD1. This clonotype originated in a man younger than 45 in good health. The sequencing sample was made of blood. This chain's CDR3 is CASSVTGYEQYF. CDR3 in DNA: TGTGCCAGCAGCGTGACAGGGTACGAGCAGTACTTC.